A selection of T cell receptor beta chains follows, all from one sample in a study of cytomegalovirus exposure and HLA in healthy donors. Method: immunoSEQ multiplex PCR; TCRdb's copy keeps in-frame clones and lacks some. This sample has tens of thousands of clones, with approximately 80% found just once. Input material: PBMCs. These receptors originate from a human donor in good health. Both conserved end residues are part of each CDR3. The order of the fields is clone size, D gene, V gene, J gene, CDR3 protein, CDR3 DNA. The D gene is left open where the match is weak. The size entry is marked missing in some rows and otherwise reads once, few, many or a size class.

clone size: .
D gene: .
V gene: TRBV21-1
J gene: TRBJ1-5
CDR3 protein: CASRSRVLFDGGSNQPQHF
CDR3 DNA: TGTGCCAGCAGGTCCCGAGTCCTATTTGACGGGGGTAGCAATCAGCCCCAGCATTTT

clone size: .
D gene: .
V gene: TRBV5-6
J gene: TRBJ1-1
CDR3 protein: CASSLGTTEAFF
CDR3 DNA: TGTGCCAGCAGCTTGGGAACTACTGAAGCTTTCTTT

clone size: once
D gene: .
V gene: TRBV5-1
J gene: TRBJ2-2
CDR3 protein: CASRAGTPVGELFF
CDR3 DNA: TGCGCCAGCAGGGCGGGGACCCCGGTCGGGGAGCTGTTTTTT

clone size: .
D gene: TRBD2
V gene: TRBV6-5
J gene: TRBJ2-7
CDR3 protein: CASSYLAGVLHEQYF
CDR3 DNA: TGTGCCAGCAGTTATCTGGCGGGAGTGTTGCACGAGCAGTACTTC

clone size: .
D gene: .
V gene: TRBV6-5
J gene: TRBJ1-2
CDR3 protein: CASSYSGGADGYTF
CDR3 DNA: TGTGCCAGCAGTTACTCGGGGGGGGCTGATGGCTACACCTTC

clone size: .
D gene: .
V gene: TRBV7-2
J gene: TRBJ1-5
CDR3 protein: CASSVDRTRSNQPQHF
CDR3 DNA: TGTGCCAGCAGCGTAGACCGCACCAGAAGCAATCAGCCCCAGCATTTT

clone size: .
D gene: .
V gene: TRBV9
J gene: TRBJ2-2
CDR3 protein: CASSVTSPNTGELFF
CDR3 DNA: TGTGCCAGCAGCGTCACTAGCCCGAACACCGGGGAGCTGTTTTTT

clone size: .
D gene: .
V gene: TRBV19
J gene: TRBJ1-5
CDR3 protein: CASSTQGKPQHF
CDR3 DNA: TGTGCCAGTAGTACACAGGGAAAGCCCCAGCATTTT

clone size: few
D gene: TRBD1
V gene: TRBV5-1
J gene: TRBJ2-3
CDR3 protein: CASSFLGQGTDTQYF
CDR3 DNA: TGCGCCAGCAGCTTTCTTGGACAGGGAACAGATACGCAGTATTTT

clone size: .
D gene: TRBD1
V gene: TRBV2
J gene: TRBJ2-7
CDR3 protein: CASRAQGASYEQYF
CDR3 DNA: TGTGCCAGCAGGGCCCAGGGGGCTTCCTACGAGCAGTACTTC

clone size: .
D gene: .
V gene: TRBV28
J gene: TRBJ2-7
CDR3 protein: CASSSASDFYSPYEQYF
CDR3 DNA: TGTGCCAGCAGTTCCGCTAGCGATTTCTATTCACCCTACGAGCAGTACTTC

clone size: .
D gene: .
V gene: TRBV18
J gene: TRBJ1-1
CDR3 protein: CASSPGQNTEAFF
CDR3 DNA: TGTGCCAGCTCACCGGGACAGAACACTGAAGCTTTCTTT

clone size: .
D gene: .
V gene: TRBV7-8
J gene: TRBJ2-1
CDR3 protein: CASSLRVGSSYNEQFF
CDR3 DNA: TGTGCCAGCAGCTTACGAGTCGGGAGCTCCTACAATGAGCAGTTCTTC

clone size: .
D gene: TRBD1
V gene: TRBV7-2
J gene: TRBJ1-1
CDR3 protein: CASSLTGRTEAFF
CDR3 DNA: TGTGCCAGCAGTCTGACAGGGAGGACTGAAGCTTTCTTT

clone size: .
D gene: TRBD1
V gene: TRBV19
J gene: TRBJ2-7
CDR3 protein: CASNAVGQGMREQYF
CDR3 DNA: TGTGCCAGTAACGCCGTAGGACAGGGGATGAGGGAGCAGTACTTC

clone size: .
D gene: TRBD1
V gene: TRBV19
J gene: TRBJ1-2
CDR3 protein: CASSILSLGQGRAYGYTF
CDR3 DNA: TGTGCCAGTAGTATCCTATCTCTCGGACAGGGGAGGGCTTATGGCTACACCTTC

clone size: .
D gene: TRBD2
V gene: TRBV5-4
J gene: TRBJ2-3
CDR3 protein: CASSSGLGPSTDTQYF
CDR3 DNA: TGTGCCAGCAGCTCAGGACTAGGACCTTCCACAGATACGCAGTATTTT

clone size: .
D gene: TRBD1
V gene: TRBV4-2
J gene: TRBJ1-1
CDR3 protein: CASSQLPGQGRGGILGAFF
CDR3 DNA: TGTGCCAGCAGCCAACTACCGGGACAGGGTCGAGGAGGTATCTTAGGAGCTTTCTTT

clone size: .
D gene: .
V gene: TRBV12-5
J gene: TRBJ2-7
CDR3 protein: CASETGPREQYF
CDR3 DNA: TGTGCTAGTGAGACAGGACCTCGGGAGCAGTACTTC

clone size: .
D gene: TRBD2
V gene: TRBV4-2
J gene: TRBJ2-1
CDR3 protein: CASSQGVLAGTYNEQFF
CDR3 DNA: TGTGCCAGCAGCCAAGGGGTCCTAGCGGGGACCTACAATGAGCAGTTCTTC

clone size: .
D gene: .
V gene: TRBV12-2
J gene: TRBJ2-7
CDR3 protein: CASRLDPGVSRVDEQYF
CDR3 DNA: TGTGCAAGTCGCTTAGACCCTGGGGTATCCAGGGTCGACGAGCAGTACTTC

clone size: once
D gene: .
V gene: TRBV18
J gene: TRBJ1-2
CDR3 protein: CASSPTSVGGGYTF
CDR3 DNA: TGTGCCAGCTCACCAACTTCTGTTGGCGGGGGCTACACCTTC